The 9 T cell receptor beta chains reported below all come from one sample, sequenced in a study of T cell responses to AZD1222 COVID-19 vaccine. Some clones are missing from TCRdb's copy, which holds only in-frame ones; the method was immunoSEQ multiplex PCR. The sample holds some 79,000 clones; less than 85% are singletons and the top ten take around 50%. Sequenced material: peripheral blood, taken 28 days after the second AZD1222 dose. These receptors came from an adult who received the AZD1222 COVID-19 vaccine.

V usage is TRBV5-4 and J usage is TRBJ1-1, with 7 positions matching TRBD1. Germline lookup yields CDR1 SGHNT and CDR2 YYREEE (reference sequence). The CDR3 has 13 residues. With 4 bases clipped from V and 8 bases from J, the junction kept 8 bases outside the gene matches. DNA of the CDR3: TGTGCCAGCAGCATAGGGGGCGTCGGGGAAGCTTTCTTT. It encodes CASSIGGVGEAFF.

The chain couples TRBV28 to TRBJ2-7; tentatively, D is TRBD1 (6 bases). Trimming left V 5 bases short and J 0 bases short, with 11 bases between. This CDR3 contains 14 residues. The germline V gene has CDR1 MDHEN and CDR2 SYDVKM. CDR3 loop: CASSRGGSSYEQYF. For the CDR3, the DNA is TGTGCCAGCAGTCGAGGGGGTAGCTCCTACGAGCAGTACTTC.

CDR3 in amino acids: CASRPGQRPEQYF. The CDR3 DNA sequence: TGTGCCAGCAGGCCGGGACAACGCCCCGAGCAGTACTTC. This chain connects TRBV21-1 to TRBJ2-7; TRBD1 was called by the table and not checked on the DNA. TRBV21-1 is flagged as a pseudogene. CDR3 length: 13 residues.

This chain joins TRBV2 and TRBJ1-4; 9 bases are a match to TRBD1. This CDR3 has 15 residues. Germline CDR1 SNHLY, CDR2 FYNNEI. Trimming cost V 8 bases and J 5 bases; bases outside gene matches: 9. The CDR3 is CASSRQGVPNEKLFF. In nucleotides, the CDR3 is TGTGCCAGCTCAAGACAGGGGGTACCGAATGAAAAACTGTTTTTT.

The CDR3 DNA is TGTGCCAGCAGCCATAGCTTTACGGACAGGGGGCTCCGTTACGAGCAGTACTTC. It specifies CASSHSFTDRGLRYEQYF. The V call is TRBV7-9, the J call TRBJ2-7, with 11 bases matching TRBD1. Unmatched junction bases numbered 16, after V lost 5 bases and J lost 4 bases. The CDR3 consists of 18 residues. Germline-derived CDR1 and CDR2 are SEHNR and FQNEAQ (reference sequence).

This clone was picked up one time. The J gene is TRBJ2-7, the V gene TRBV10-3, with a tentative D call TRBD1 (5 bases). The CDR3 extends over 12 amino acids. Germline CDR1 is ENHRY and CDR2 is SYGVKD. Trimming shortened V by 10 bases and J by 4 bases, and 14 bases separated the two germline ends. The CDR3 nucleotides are TGTGCCAGCGCAGGGTCTCAATACGAGCAGTACTTC. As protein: CASAGSQYEQYF.

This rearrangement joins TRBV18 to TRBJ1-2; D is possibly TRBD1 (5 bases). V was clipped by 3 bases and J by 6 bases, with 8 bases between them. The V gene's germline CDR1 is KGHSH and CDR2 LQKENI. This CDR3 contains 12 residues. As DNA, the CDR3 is TGTGCCAGCTCACCTGGGGGTGATGGCTACACCTTC. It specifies CASSPGGDGYTF.

This chain's CDR3 is CASSPRSGQGPSEQYF. The DNA of the CDR3 is TGTGCCAGCAGCCCCCGTAGCGGACAGGGGCCGAGCGAGCAGTACTTC. The chain recombines TRBV9 with TRBJ2-7, with TRBD1 identical over 9 bases. The CDR3 is 16 residues long. The V segment lost 4 bases and the J segment 6 bases; nucleotides outside the gene matches: 14. The V gene's germline CDR1 is SGDLS and CDR2 YYNGEE.

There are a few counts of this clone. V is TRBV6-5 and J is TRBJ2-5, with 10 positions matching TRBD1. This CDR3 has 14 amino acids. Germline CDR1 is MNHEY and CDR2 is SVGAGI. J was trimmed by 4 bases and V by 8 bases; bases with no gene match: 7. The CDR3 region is CASHSGTGVETQYF. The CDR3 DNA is TGTGCCAGCCACTCCGGGACAGGGGTAGAGACCCAGTACTTC.